These 4 T cell receptor beta chains came from one sample sequenced in a study of CD8 T cells in Susac syndrome (dated by TCRdb to the late 2010s). To prepare the library, the immunoSEQ multiplex PCR assay was applied. RNA was extracted with the RNeasy kit and roughly 0.45 to 1 ug was reverse transcribed using random hexamers. TCRdb reran the public reads through fastp at Q25 and MiXCR, keeping productive beta chains. Rows merge per CDR3 protein into single entries with the most common DNA and genes. The sample has 85,000 to 90,000 distinct CDR3 sequences on record, approximately 95% of them singletons. 0.25% to 0.4% of the sample is taken by the ten largest. Sequenced: CD8+ T cells from PBMCs. Source of these receptors: a human donor in good health.

The chain carries TRBV2 and TRBJ2-5; D may correspond to TRBD1 or TRBD2 (6 bases each). CDR3 length: 15 amino acids. Germline values: CDR1 SNHLY, CDR2 FYNNEI. Trimming shortened V by 1 base and J by 1 base, and 10 bases separated the two germline ends. The CDR3 spells CASSEEGGLQETQYF. DNA for the CDR3: TGTGCCAGCAGTGAAGAGGGGGGCCTCCAAGAGACCCAGTACTTC.

The chain is built from TRBV12-5 and TRBJ2-7, with D unresolved. The germline gives CDR1 LGHNT, CDR2 FRNRAP. The V gene lost 5 bases and the J gene lost 5 bases, with 10 bases spanning the gap. The CDR3 has 12 amino acids. The CDR3 reads CASGLYRHEQYF. The CDR3 coding sequence is TGTGCTAGTGGTCTATACCGTCACGAGCAGTACTTC. The variable domain in full, with the rest retrieved from reference TRBV12-5 and TRBJ2-7, is DARVTQTPRHKVTEMGQEVTMRCQPILGHNTVFWYRQTMMQGLELLAYFRNRAPLDDSGMPKDRFSAEMPDATLATLKIQPSEPRDSAVYFCASGLYRHEQYFGPGTRLTVT.

The chain joins TRBV30 to TRBJ2-2; weak D call: TRBD2 (5 bases). This CDR3 is built from 12 residues. Germline V CDR1 and CDR2: GTSNPN, SVGIG (reference sequence). V was cut by 8 bases and J by 7 bases, with 14 bases left in between. The CDR3 is CAGGFPYGELFF. The CDR3 DNA follows: TGTGCCGGCGGGTTCCCTTACGGGGAGCTGTTTTTT.

The chain joins TRBV27 to TRBJ1-2, with D possibly matching TRBD1 (6 bases). Trimming stripped 10 bases from V and 8 bases from J, with 14 bases between. The CDR3 runs 11 residues. The germline gives CDR1 MNHEY, CDR2 SMNVEV (reference sequence). CDR3 sequence reads: CATRKGDGYTF. DNA of the CDR3: TGTGCCACCAGAAAGGGGGACGGCTACACCTTC.